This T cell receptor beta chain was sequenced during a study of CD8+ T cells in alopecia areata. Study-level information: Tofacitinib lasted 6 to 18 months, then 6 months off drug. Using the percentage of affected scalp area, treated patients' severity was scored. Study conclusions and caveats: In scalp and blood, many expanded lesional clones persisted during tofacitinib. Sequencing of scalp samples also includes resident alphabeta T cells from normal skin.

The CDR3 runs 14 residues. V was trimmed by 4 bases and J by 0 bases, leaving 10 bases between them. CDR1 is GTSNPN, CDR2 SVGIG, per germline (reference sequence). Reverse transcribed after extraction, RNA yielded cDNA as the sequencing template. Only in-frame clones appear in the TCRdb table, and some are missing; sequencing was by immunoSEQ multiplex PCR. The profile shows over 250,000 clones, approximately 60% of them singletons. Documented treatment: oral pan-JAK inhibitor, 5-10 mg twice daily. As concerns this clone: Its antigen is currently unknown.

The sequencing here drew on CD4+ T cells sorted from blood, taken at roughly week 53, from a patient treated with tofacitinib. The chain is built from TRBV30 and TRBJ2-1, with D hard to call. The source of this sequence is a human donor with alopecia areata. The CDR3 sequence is CAWTAGHSYNEQFF. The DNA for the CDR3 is TGTGCCTGGACTGCCGGCCACTCCTACAATGAGCAGTTCTTC. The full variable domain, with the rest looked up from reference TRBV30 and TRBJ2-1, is SQTIHQWPATLVQPVGSPLSLECTVEGTSNPNLYWYRQAAGRGLQLLFYSVGIGQISSEVPQNLSASRPQDRQFILSSKKLLLSDSGFYLCAWTAGHSYNEQFFGPGTRLTVL.